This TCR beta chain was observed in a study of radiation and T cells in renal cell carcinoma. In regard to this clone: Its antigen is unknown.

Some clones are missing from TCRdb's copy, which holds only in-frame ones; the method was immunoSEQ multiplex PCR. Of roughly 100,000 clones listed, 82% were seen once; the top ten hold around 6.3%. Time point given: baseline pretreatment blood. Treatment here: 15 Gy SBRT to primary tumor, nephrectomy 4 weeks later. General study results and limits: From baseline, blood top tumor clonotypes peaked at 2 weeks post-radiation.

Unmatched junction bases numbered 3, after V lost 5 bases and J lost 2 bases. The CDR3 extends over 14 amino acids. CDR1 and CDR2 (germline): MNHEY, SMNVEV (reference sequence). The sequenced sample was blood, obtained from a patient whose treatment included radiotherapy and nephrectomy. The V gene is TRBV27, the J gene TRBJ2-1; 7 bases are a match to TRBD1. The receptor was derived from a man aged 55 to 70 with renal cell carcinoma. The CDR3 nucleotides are TGTGCCAGCAGTGTGGGGACAGCCTACAATGAGCAGTTCTTC. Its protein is CASSVGTAYNEQFF.